The 10 T cell receptor beta chains below were found in one sample sequenced in a study of CD8+ T cells in alopecia areata. Treatment noted: oral pan-JAK inhibitor, 5-10 mg twice daily. Extraction of RNA preceded its reverse transcription into cDNA, which served as the sequencing template. Generated by immunoSEQ multiplex PCR, the TCRdb table keeps only in-frame clones and is missing some. This table holds 90,000 or so clones, roughly 45% found once. The sample consisted of CD8+ T cells sorted from blood, taken at week 24, from a patient treated with tofacitinib. The receptors stem from a human donor with alopecia areata.

The chain has TRBV5-8 and TRBJ2-1; D is possibly TRBD1 or TRBD2 (5 bases each). The CDR3 consists of 15 residues. The V end lost 5 bases, the J end lost 7 bases, and 19 bases lay between the germline ends. CDR1 is SGHTS and CDR2 is YDEGEE in the germline V gene. CDR3 residues: CASRTGTDRLNEQFF. CDR3 nucleotides: TGTGCCAGCAGAACCGGGACGGACCGACTTAATGAGCAGTTCTTC.

There are a few counts of this clone. This sequence joins TRBV9 and TRBJ2-3, with TRBD2 as a possible D gene (5 bases). CDR3 length: 18 residues. Looked up from germline, CDR1 is SGDLS and CDR2 is YYNGEE. Trimming shortened V by 4 bases and J by 4 bases, and 25 bases separated the two germline ends. DNA for the CDR3: TGTGCCAGCAGCTCCCCCATCTTAGGGAGATCTGGACCAGATACGCAGTATTTT. Its translation is CASSSPILGRSGPDTQYF.

The chain is built from TRBV15 and TRBJ2-5; D possibly matches TRBD1 or TRBD2 (5 bases each). Germline CDR1 and CDR2: LNHNV and YYDKDF (reference sequence). V gave up 3 bases and J gave up 7 bases, with 27 bases separating them. The CDR3 is 18 residues long. This CDR3 is CATSSSLETGKRRGTQYF. The CDR3 DNA follows: TGTGCCACCAGCAGCAGCCTTGAAACGGGAAAGAGAAGGGGGACCCAGTACTTC.

In this sample, this clone turned up a few times. This rearrangement joins TRBV2 to TRBJ2-3; D call uncertain. V lost 6 bases and J 0 bases, leaving 7 bases between the germline ends. The CDR3 spans 13 residues. Germline loops: CDR1 SNHLY, CDR2 FYNNEI. CDR3 loop: CASRSTSTDTQYF. The DNA for the CDR3 is TGTGCCAGCAGAAGCACTAGCACAGATACGCAGTATTTT. The entire variable domain, with the rest obtained from reference TRBV2 and TRBJ2-3, is as follows: EPEVTQTPSHQVTQMGQEVILRCVPISNHLYFYWYRQILGQKVEFLVSFYNNEISEKSEIFDDQFSVERPDGSNFTLKIRSTKLEDSAMYFCASRSTSTDTQYFGPGTRLTVL.

This clone was seen repeatedly, ten times or more. The J gene is TRBJ2-1, the V gene TRBV7-8; D not certain. The CDR3 contains 15 residues. Germline CDR1 and CDR2: SGHVS and FQNEAQ. V lost 5 bases and J 1 base, leaving 12 bases between the germline ends. The CDR3 is CASSPMGSSYNEQFF. In DNA form, the CDR3 reads TGTGCCAGCAGCCCAATGGGTTCTTCCTACAATGAGCAGTTCTTC.

In its sample, this clone was seen once. This chain uses TRBV27 with TRBJ2-1; D remains unclear. With 4 bases removed from V and 0 bases from J, the gap between germline ends came to 7 bases. The CDR3 length is 14 residues. Germline V gene lookup returns CDR1 MNHEY and CDR2 SMNVEV (reference sequence). In DNA form, the CDR3 reads TGTGCCAGCAGTTGGGAAGGCTCCTACAATGAGCAGTTCTTC. Its translation is CASSWEGSYNEQFF.

V is TRBV30 and J is TRBJ2-3, with 10 positions matching TRBD2. J was trimmed by 3 bases and V by 1 base; bases with no gene match: 4. The CDR3 is 15 amino acids. Per germline, CDR1 GTSNPN and CDR2 SVGIG (reference sequence). CDR3 DNA: TGTGCCTGGAGTGGAGCGGGAGGGTTGACAGATACGCAGTATTTT. Encoded protein: CAWSGAGGLTDTQYF.

J is TRBJ1-5 and V is TRBV10-3; D is possibly TRBD1 (5 bases). The ends were cut back, 8 bases at V and 3 bases at J, with 8 bases in the middle. In germline, CDR1 is ENHRY, CDR2 SYGVKD. The CDR3 runs to 12 residues. CDR3 coding DNA: TGTGCCATCTCGGGGCCCAATCAGCCCCAGCATTTT. Translating it yields CAISGPNQPQHF.

The chain carries TRBV27 and TRBJ2-7; the D gene is possibly TRBD2 (6 bases). The V end lost 7 bases, the J end lost 7 bases, and 11 bases lay between the germline ends. This CDR3 has 11 residues. Germline lookup yields CDR1 MNHEY and CDR2 SMNVEV (reference sequence). For the CDR3, the DNA is TGTGCCAGCATCCGGGGAGGAGAGCAGTACTTC. Encoded protein: CASIRGGEQYF.

This clone was recorded a few times. The chain joins TRBV7-9 to TRBJ2-7; no clear D. Looked up from germline, CDR1 is SEHNR and CDR2 is FQNEAQ (reference sequence). The CDR3 totals 12 residues. With 1 base removed from V and 5 bases from J, the gap between germline ends came to 6 bases. This CDR3 reads CASSLGKDEQYF. The CDR3 DNA is TGTGCCAGCAGCTTAGGGAAGGACGAGCAGTACTTC.